Below, 21 T cell receptor beta chains from the same sample are listed, as sequenced in a study of cytotoxic CD8 clonotypes in ibrutinib-treated CLL. Here immunoSEQ multiplex PCR was the method, and the copy in TCRdb shows in-frame clones only, minus some. The table has 150,000 to 200,000 clones, approximately 90% seen once. The input for sequencing was PBMCs, taken at disease progression, from a patient treated with ibrutinib. The receptor source for this set is a human donor with chronic lymphocytic leukemia.

The J gene is TRBJ2-5, the V gene TRBV6-1, with TRBD1 matching over 7 bases. The CDR3 extends over 18 amino acids. Losses at the gene ends were 3 bases for V and 5 bases for J; bases not matched to a gene: 18. Germline V lookup: CDR1 MNHNS, CDR2 SASEGT. The CDR3 DNA sequence: TGTGCCAGCAGTGATAGACAGGGTGGGCTAGCCGTGATCGAGACCCAGTACTTC. Protein product: CASSDRQGGLAVIETQYF.

The rearrangement joins TRBV5-4 to TRBJ2-5, with D possibly TRBD2 on 6 matching bases. CDR3 length equals 12 residues. Germline values: CDR1 SGHNT, CDR2 YYREEE (reference sequence). V dropped 4 bases and J dropped 5 bases, with 9 bases sitting between them. The CDR3 here is CASSRERETQYF. The CDR3 DNA sequence: TGTGCCAGCAGCCGGGAGAGGGAGACCCAGTACTTC.

The rearrangement joins TRBV7-8 to TRBJ2-5, with 7 bases that match TRBD2. Germline V gene lookup returns CDR1 SGHVS and CDR2 FQNEAQ. The V gene end was trimmed by 5 bases and the J gene end by 4 bases; junction bases not matched to a gene: 16. The CDR3 length is 17 residues. CDR3 in DNA: TGTGCCAGCAGCACAACGGACGGGGGGATGAATCTAGAGACCCAGTACTTC. It codes for CASSTTDGGMNLETQYF.

The chain joins TRBV6-5 to TRBJ2-2, with D possibly matching TRBD1 (6 bases). Trimming shortened V by 6 bases and J by 4 bases, and 12 bases separated the two germline ends. The germline CDR1 and CDR2 sequences are MNHEY and SVGAGI. The CDR3 covers 14 residues. CDR3 in DNA: TGTGCCAGCAGACTCAGGGGAAGCACCGGGGAGCTGTTTTTT. It codes for CASRLRGSTGELFF.

The chain uses TRBV19 and TRBJ2-1; D not certain. This CDR3 has 13 amino acids. The germline V gene encodes CDR1 LNHDA and CDR2 SQIVND (reference sequence). The V and J ends lost 2 bases and 6 bases respectively, with 8 bases between them. The CDR3 protein is CASSIPNFNEQFF. For the CDR3, the DNA is TGTGCCAGTAGTATACCTAATTTCAATGAGCAGTTCTTC.

This chain's CDR3 is CASSYFGTVYNEQFF. DNA for the CDR3: TGTGCCAGCAGTTACTTCGGGACTGTCTACAATGAGCAGTTCTTC. The V call is TRBV6-5, the J call TRBJ2-1, with D perhaps TRBD2 (6 bases). CDR1 MNHEY and CDR2 SVGAGI come from the germline V gene. The CDR3 is 15 amino acids. V was clipped by 1 base and J by 3 bases, with 10 bases between them.

This rearrangement joins TRBV27 to TRBJ2-3, with a tentative D call TRBD2 (6 bases). The germline V gene has CDR1 MNHEY and CDR2 SMNVEV (reference sequence). The CDR3 contains 15 residues. The V end was cut by 5 bases, the J end by 2 bases, with 14 bases between. The CDR3, as DNA: TGTGCCAGCAGTGAGCGGGCGGCAGTCACAGATACGCAGTATTTT. This sequence encodes CASSERAAVTDTQYF.

The CDR3 bases are TGCGCCAGCAGCTTGGAGGCACGCAAGAACACTGAAGCTTTCTTT. It translates to CASSLEARKNTEAFF. The chain is built from TRBV5-1 and TRBJ1-1, with no clear D. The ends were cut back, 0 bases at V and 1 base at J, with 10 bases in the middle. The CDR3 consists of 15 residues. Germline V gives CDR1 SGHRS, CDR2 YFSETQ.

The chain recombines TRBV19 with TRBJ2-5; D remains unclear. CDR3 length equals 14 residues. CDR1 is LNHDA and CDR2 is SQIVND in the germline V gene (reference sequence). Trimming removed 4 bases at V and 5 bases at J, with 14 bases between. Here the CDR3 reads CASSTDRSVETQYF. CDR3 sequence (DNA): TGTGCCAGTAGTACCGACCGGTCGGTGGAGACCCAGTACTTC.

The chain links TRBV10-2 to TRBJ2-7; D may be TRBD2 (5 bases). V was trimmed by 3 bases and J by 5 bases, leaving 5 bases between them. Germline CDR1 WSHSY, CDR2 SAAADI. The CDR3 is 11 residues long. CDR3 in DNA: TGCGCCAGCAGTGAAGCGGACGAGCAGTACTTC. Protein sequence: CASSEADEQYF.

The chain uses TRBV5-1 and TRBJ2-4; D tentatively fits TRBD1 or TRBD2 (5 bases each). Germline V gene data show CDR1 as SGHRS and CDR2 as YFSETQ. Trimming left V 7 bases short and J 9 bases short, with 17 bases between. The CDR3 spans 13 residues. This chain's CDR3 is CASSGDGMGIQYF. CDR3 sequence (DNA): TGCGCCAGCTCCGGGGACGGGATGGGCATTCAGTACTTC. Filled out from reference TRBV5-1 and TRBJ2-4, the complete variable domain reads KAGVTQTPRYLIKTRGQQVTLSCSPISGHRSVSWYQQTPGQGLQFLFEYFSETQRNKGNFPGRFSGRQFSNSRSEMNVSTLELGDSALYLCASSGDGMGIQYFGAGTRLSVL.

The J gene is TRBJ2-5, the V gene TRBV10-2, with TRBD2 identical over 8 bases. CDR3 size: 15 residues. Germline V gene data show CDR1 as WSHSY and CDR2 as SAAADI. With V trimmed by 5 bases and J by 2 bases, 7 bases remained unmatched. The CDR3 here is CASSPTSEVQETQYF. The CDR3 DNA reads TGCGCCAGCAGTCCGACTAGCGAAGTTCAAGAGACCCAGTACTTC.

The gene calls are TRBV5-1 and TRBJ2-3, with D maybe TRBD2 (6 bases). Between the trimmed V and J ends, which lost 4 bases and 3 bases, there was a span of 15 bases. The V gene's germline CDR1 is SGHRS and CDR2 YFSETQ. This CDR3 spans 15 amino acids. Written as DNA, the CDR3 is TGCGCCAGCAGCGGGGGAGGAGGGAGAACAGATACGCAGTATTTT. Amino acid sequence: CASSGGGGRTDTQYF.

The chain has TRBV11-1 and TRBJ2-3; possible D gene TRBD1, 6 bases. There are 15 residues in the CDR3. Germline assignment: CDR1 SGHAT and CDR2 FQDESV (reference sequence). V was shortened by 9 bases and J by 5 bases, with 21 bases between the two germline ends. The CDR3 protein is CASQGTNEQGDTQYF. In DNA, the CDR3 is TGTGCCAGTCAGGGTACAAACGAACAGGGAGATACGCAGTATTTT.

The J gene is TRBJ2-1, the V gene TRBV19; 10 bases align to TRBD1. The V and J ends lost 11 bases and 4 bases, in that order; junction bases with no gene match: 23. CDR3 length: 19 residues. Germline CDR1 is LNHDA and CDR2 is SQIVND (reference sequence). In DNA form, the CDR3 reads TGTGCCTCCTTAGGCGCCCGGGACAGGGGCTTCGAAATTTACAATGAGCAGTTCTTC. Translating it yields CASLGARDRGFEIYNEQFF. Full variable domain (remainder filled in from reference TRBV19 and TRBJ2-1): DGGITQSPKYLFRKEGQNVTLSCEQNLNHDAMYWYRQDPGQGLRLIYYSQIVNDFQKGDIAEGYSVSREKKESFPLTVTSAQKNPTAFYLCASLGARDRGFEIYNEQFFGPGTRLTVL.

This sequence joins TRBV11-3 and TRBJ2-5; 10 bases map to TRBD1. V lost 1 base and J lost 2; bases outside the gene matches: 4. In germline, CDR1 is SGHNT, CDR2 YENEEA. The CDR3 extends over 16 amino acids. CDR3 bases: TGTGCCAGCAGCTTAGGAGGGACAGGGGAGCAAGAGACCCAGTACTTC. Its protein product is CASSLGGTGEQETQYF.

This chain uses TRBV27 with TRBJ1-5; a possible D gene is TRBD1 (6 bases). This CDR3 comprises 17 residues. Per germline, CDR1 MNHEY and CDR2 SMNVEV (reference sequence). V was trimmed by 0 bases and J by 2 bases, leaving 14 bases between them. CDR3 amino acids: CASSLSPRGHGNQPQHF. CDR3 DNA: TGTGCCAGCAGTTTATCTCCCAGGGGTCACGGCAATCAGCCCCAGCATTTT.

The sample holds a few counts of this clone. The chain recombines TRBV28 with TRBJ1-2, with 12 bases lining up with TRBD1. This CDR3 is 13 amino acids long. Germline V gene sequence: CDR1 MDHEN, CDR2 SYDVKM. With V trimmed by 8 bases and J by 3 bases, 1 base remained unmatched. In DNA, the CDR3 is TGTGCCAGCGGGACAGGGGGCCACTATGGCTACACCTTC. Encoded protein: CASGTGGHYGYTF.

The chain couples TRBV5-4 to TRBJ2-3; D remains unclear. CDR1 and CDR2 from the germline V gene are SGHNT and YYREEE (reference sequence). V gave up 5 bases and J gave up 2 bases, with 6 bases separating them. CDR3 size: 12 residues. The CDR3 loop reads CASSPSTDTQYF. CDR3 bases: TGTGCCAGCAGTCCCTCCACAGATACGCAGTATTTT.

This clone was seen a single time. CDR3 in DNA: TGTGCCAGCAGCCCCTCAAATCCCTCGAATCAGCCCCAGCATTTT. As protein: CASSPSNPSNQPQHF. V gene TRBV4-2 combines with J gene TRBJ1-5; D call uncertain. The CDR3 has 15 residues. Per the germline V gene, CDR1 is LGHNA and CDR2 is YNFKEQ. V lost 4 bases and J 4 bases, leaving 14 bases between the germline ends.

Here the CDR3 DNA reads TGTGCCAGCAGCTCGAAGAACAGCACCGGGGAGCTGTTTTTT. This encodes CASSSKNSTGELFF. This chain links TRBV12-1 with TRBJ2-2; TRBD1 is the table's D call and was not checked against the DNA. TRBV12-1 is marked as a pseudogene. The CDR3 contains 14 residues.